This record covers a single T cell receptor beta chain. No antigen is known for it. These data come from a study of a mutant IDH1 vaccine in newly diagnosed glioma. Study-wide context: Commencement of vaccination occurred 4-6 weeks following radiotherapy alone, or concurrently with temozolomide cycles. Patients arrived already treated with radiotherapy, temozolomide, or both, most having had both.

Assay used: immunoSEQ multiplex PCR; TCRdb lists only in-frame clones, some missing. The sample carries some 60,000 clones, roughly four fifths recorded once. The CDR3 has 15 residues. V dropped 0 bases and J dropped 6; count of bases not matched to a gene: 5. Looked up from germline, CDR1 is SGHNT and CDR2 is YYREEE (reference sequence). The time point is: week 47, end of study. Every vaccination contained 300 ug of the mutant IDH1 20-mer peptide and was paired with topical imiquimod. The sample in question was PBMCs, obtained from a glioma patient whose treatment included an IDH1 peptide vaccine. The TCR was taken from a woman between 45 and 60 years old with glioma. The chain has TRBV5-4 and TRBJ1-5; TRBD1 matches at 8 bases. For the CDR3, the DNA is TGTGCCAGCAGCTTGGGGCAGGGGGCCGGTCAGCCCCAGCATTTT. Amino acid sequence: CASSLGQGAGQPQHF.